The rows below give T cell receptor beta chains drawn from one sample of a study of T cell responses to AZD1222 COVID-19 vaccine. Generated by immunoSEQ multiplex PCR, the TCRdb table keeps only in-frame clones and is missing some. The data contain some 130,000 clones, roughly nine tenths of them singletons. Specimen: peripheral blood, collected on day 0 of AZD1222 vaccination. These receptors originate from an adult in good health. Both conserved end residues are part of each CDR3. Fields, in order: J gene, D gene, V gene, clone size, CDR3 protein, CDR3 DNA. D genes are given only for firm matches. Clone size appears in some rows only: once, few, many, or a class for an expanded clone.

TRBJ2-1	.	TRBV13	once	CASSSSGIDLYNEQFF	TGTGCCAGCAGCTCCTCCGGGATTGATCTTTACAATGAGCAGTTCTTC
TRBJ1-2	.	TRBV29-1	.	CSVEGRWADGYTF	TGCAGCGTTGAGGGCAGGTGGGCGGATGGCTACACCTTC
TRBJ1-4	.	TRBV6-5	.	CASRRNEKLFF	TGTGCCAGCAGAAGAAATGAAAAACTGTTTTTT
TRBJ1-2	TRBD1	TRBV14	.	CASSQENRGLGGYTF	TGTGCCAGCAGCCAAGAAAACAGGGGATTGGGTGGCTACACCTTC
TRBJ1-5	.	TRBV19	.	CASTIGRTANQPQHF	TGTGCCAGTACCATAGGACGGACAGCGAATCAGCCCCAGCATTTT
TRBJ1-2	.	TRBV5-8	.	CASSVGRGVSYTF	TGTGCCAGCAGCGTGGGGCGTGGAGTGAGCTACACCTTC
TRBJ2-5	TRBD2	TRBV7-3	.	CASSQPLAGEETQYF	TGTGCCAGCAGCCAGCCACTAGCGGGGGAAGAGACCCAGTACTTC
TRBJ2-1	.	TRBV6-5	.	CASSPQGKGYNEQFF	TGTGCCAGCAGTCCCCAGGGGAAAGGATACAATGAGCAGTTCTTC
TRBJ2-2	.	TRBV2	.	CASNDQGRDGELFF	TGTGCCAGCAATGATCAGGGAAGAGACGGGGAGCTGTTTTTT
TRBJ1-5	.	TRBV6-1	.	CASSESGTVGQPQHF	TGTGCCAGCAGTGAAAGTGGTACAGTTGGTCAGCCCCAGCATTTT
TRBJ1-2	.	TRBV5-1	.	CASSLVGLDYGYTF	TGCGCCAGCAGCTTGGTAGGCCTGGACTATGGCTACACCTTC
TRBJ2-5	.	TRBV27	.	CASSFRQGETQYF	TGTGCCAGCAGTTTTCGGCAGGGTGAGACCCAGTACTTC
TRBJ1-5	.	TRBV19	.	CASSVARQRVNQPQHF	TGTGCCAGTAGTGTTGCCCGCCAGAGGGTAAATCAGCCCCAGCATTTT
TRBJ1-2	TRBD1	TRBV6-5	.	CAGYRGGGYTF	TGTGCCGGCTACAGGGGCGGGGGCTACACCTTC
TRBJ2-2	.	TRBV7-2	once	CASSLAGRAGELFF	TGTGCCAGCAGCTTAGCGGGTCGGGCTGGGGAGCTGTTTTTT
TRBJ1-6	.	TRBV7-9	.	CASSSNSPNSPLHF	TGTGCCAGCAGCTCTAACTCACCTAATTCACCCCTCCACTTT
TRBJ1-2	.	TRBV30	.	CAWSRGGVTNYGYTF	TGTGCCTGGAGCCGGGGCGGGGTTACTAACTATGGCTACACCTTC
TRBJ1-6	.	TRBV6-5	once	CASTWNGPYNSPLHF	TGTGCCAGCACTTGGAATGGACCTTATAATTCACCCCTCCACTTT
TRBJ1-1	.	TRBV4-1	.	CASSQAPGGPTRGTEAFF	TGCGCCAGCAGCCAAGCCCCGGGAGGCCCTACCCGGGGCACTGAAGCTTTCTTT
TRBJ2-7	TRBD1	TRBV6-5	.	CASRVGTGVGEQYF	TGTGCCAGCAGGGTAGGGACAGGTGTTGGCGAGCAGTACTTC
TRBJ1-3	.	TRBV5-6	.	CASSLGPSGNTIYF	TGTGCCAGCAGCTTGGGTCCCTCTGGAAACACCATATATTTT
TRBJ1-1	.	TRBV5-4	.	CASSLSRGNTEAFF	TGTGCCAGCAGCTTGAGCAGGGGGAACACTGAAGCTTTCTTT
TRBJ2-3	.	TRBV27	.	CASSLLGSSTDTQYF	TGTGCCAGCAGTTTATTGGGGTCTAGCACAGATACGCAGTATTTT
TRBJ1-1	TRBD1	TRBV7-9	.	CASSLTGGRNTEAFF	TGTGCCAGCAGCTTGACAGGGGGCCGGAACACTGAAGCTTTCTTT
TRBJ2-1	TRBD2	TRBV4-1	.	CASRGPAGSYNEQFF	TGCGCCAGCAGGGGGCCAGCGGGGTCCTACAATGAGCAGTTCTTC
TRBJ1-1	.	TRBV14	.	CASSRQWDSTEPEAFF	TGTGCCAGCAGCCGTCAGTGGGACTCCACAGAGCCTGAAGCTTTCTTT
TRBJ2-7	.	TRBV3-1/TRBV3-2	.	CASSHTRSYEQYF	TGTGCCAGCAGCCACACAAGATCCTACGAGCAGTACTTC
TRBJ1-6	TRBD1	TRBV3-1/TRBV3-2	.	CASSQGLQGASYNSPLHF	TGTGCCAGCAGCCAAGGCTTACAGGGGGCTTCCTATAATTCACCCCTCCACTTT
TRBJ1-6	.	TRBV21-1	.	CASSTRGTAPLHF	TGTGCCAGCAGCACACGTGGGACAGCACCCCTCCACTTT